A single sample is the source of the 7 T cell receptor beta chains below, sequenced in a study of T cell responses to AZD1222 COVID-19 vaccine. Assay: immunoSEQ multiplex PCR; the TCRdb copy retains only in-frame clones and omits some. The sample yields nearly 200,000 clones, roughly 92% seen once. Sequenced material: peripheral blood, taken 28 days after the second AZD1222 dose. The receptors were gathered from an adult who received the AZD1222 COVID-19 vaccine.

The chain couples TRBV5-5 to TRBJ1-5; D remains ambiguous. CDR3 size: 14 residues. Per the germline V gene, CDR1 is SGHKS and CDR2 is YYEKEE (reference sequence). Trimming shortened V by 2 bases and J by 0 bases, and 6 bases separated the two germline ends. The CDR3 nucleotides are TGTGCCAGCAGCTTCAGATATAGCAATCAGCCCCAGCATTTT. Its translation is CASSFRYSNQPQHF.

CDR3 nucleotides: TGTGCCAGCAGCCCGGGGACTAGCGGGGGGCTTAGCAATGAGCAGTTCTTC. It yields the protein CASSPGTSGGLSNEQFF. The chain couples TRBV9 to TRBJ2-1; 15 nucleotides align to TRBD2. V lost 4 bases and J lost 6; bases outside the gene matches: 8. The CDR3 is 17 amino acids. Per the germline V gene, CDR1 is SGDLS and CDR2 is YYNGEE.

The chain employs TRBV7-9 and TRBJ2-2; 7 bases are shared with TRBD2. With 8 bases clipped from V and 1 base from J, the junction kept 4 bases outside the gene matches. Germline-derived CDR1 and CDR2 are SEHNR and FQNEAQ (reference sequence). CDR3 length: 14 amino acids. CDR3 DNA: TGTGCCAGCTTCGGGACTATGAACACCGGGGAGCTGTTTTTT. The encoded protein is CASFGTMNTGELFF.

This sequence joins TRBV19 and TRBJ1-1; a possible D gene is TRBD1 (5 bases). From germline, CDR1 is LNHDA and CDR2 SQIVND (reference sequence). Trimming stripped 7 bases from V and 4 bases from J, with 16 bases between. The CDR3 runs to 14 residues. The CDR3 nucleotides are TGTGCCAGTAACCCCCAGGGTCGGGTCACTGAAGCTTTCTTT. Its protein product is CASNPQGRVTEAFF.

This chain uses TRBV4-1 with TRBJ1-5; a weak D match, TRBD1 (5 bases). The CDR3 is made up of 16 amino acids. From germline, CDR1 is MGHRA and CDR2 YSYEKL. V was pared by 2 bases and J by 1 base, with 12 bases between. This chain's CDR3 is CASSQFLTASNQPQHF. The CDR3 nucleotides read TGCGCCAGCAGCCAATTCCTGACAGCGAGCAATCAGCCCCAGCATTTT.

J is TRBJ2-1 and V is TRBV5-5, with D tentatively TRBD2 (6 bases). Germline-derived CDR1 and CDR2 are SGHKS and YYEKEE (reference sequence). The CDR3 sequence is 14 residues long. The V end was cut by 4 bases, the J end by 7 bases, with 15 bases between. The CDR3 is CASSPGPGGNEQFF. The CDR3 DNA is TGTGCCAGCAGCCCGGGACCCGGGGGTAATGAGCAGTTCTTC.

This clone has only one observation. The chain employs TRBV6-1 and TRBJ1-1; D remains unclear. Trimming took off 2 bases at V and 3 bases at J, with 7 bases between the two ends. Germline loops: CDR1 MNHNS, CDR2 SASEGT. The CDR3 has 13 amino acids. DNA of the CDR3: TGTGCCAGCAGTGAAAGAGGCGACACTGAAGCTTTCTTT. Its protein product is CASSERGDTEAFF.